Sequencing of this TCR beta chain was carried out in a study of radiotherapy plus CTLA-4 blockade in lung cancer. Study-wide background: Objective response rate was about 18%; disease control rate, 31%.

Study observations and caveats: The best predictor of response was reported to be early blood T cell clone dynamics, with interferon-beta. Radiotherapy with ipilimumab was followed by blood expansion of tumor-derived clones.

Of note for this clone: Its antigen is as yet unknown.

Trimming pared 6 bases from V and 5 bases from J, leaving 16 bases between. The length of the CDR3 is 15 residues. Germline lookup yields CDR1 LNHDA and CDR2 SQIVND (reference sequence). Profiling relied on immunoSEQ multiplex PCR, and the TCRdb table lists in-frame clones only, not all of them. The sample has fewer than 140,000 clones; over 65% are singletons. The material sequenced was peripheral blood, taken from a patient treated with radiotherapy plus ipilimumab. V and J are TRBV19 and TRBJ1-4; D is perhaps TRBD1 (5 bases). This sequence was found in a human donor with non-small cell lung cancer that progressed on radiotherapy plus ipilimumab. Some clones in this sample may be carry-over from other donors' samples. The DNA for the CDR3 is TGTGCCAGTAGATACATCCGTGGGGGGAATGAAAAACTGTTTTTT. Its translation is CASRYIRGGNEKLFF.